The rows below give T cell receptor beta chains drawn from one sample of a study of T cells in Graves' hyperthyroidism and ophthalmopathy. TCRdb itself ran the multiplex PCR reads through MiXCR, one entry per CDR3 protein. The sample holds over 500,000 distinct CDR3 sequences, roughly a sixth seen once. Sequencing input: blood. The source is a woman aged 30 to 39 with Graves' ophthalmopathy. Each CDR3 is given with its conserved first and last residue.

v_gene | CDR3aa
TRBV28 | CASSPAGTYYEQYF
TRBV20-1 | CSASPGLQETQYF
TRBV13 | CASSLARTSGTTDTQYF
TRBV25-1 | CASSEERGSDTQYF
TRBV20-1 | CSARPPAGGYQGTDTQYF
TRBV28 | CASNLYVPGQSSYEQYF
TRBV4-2 | CASSQPPWGGDGPQHF
TRBV7-2 | CASSFESYEQYF
TRBV27 | CASSFTTGVGEKLFF
TRBV7-2 | CASSKDRGGETQYF
TRBV12-3/TRBV12-4 | CASTMRGVNTGELFF
TRBV9 | CASSVAGGDYEQYF
TRBV9 | CASSRGAWETQYF
TRBV9 | CASSVGRGTRNTGELFF
TRBV11-1 | CASSQNHGGLTGELFF
TRBV25-1 | CASSVATGGGEQFF
TRBV11-3 | CASSSISCLRGFAKNIQYF
TRBV7-8 | CASSPLGIKDEQYF
TRBV7-9 | CASSVGLSNTGELFF
TRBV7-2 | CASSSQGRVTLHF
TRBV7-9 | CASSLGPGQGWYVQETQYF
TRBV9 | CASSVGGFAYEQYF
TRBV9 | CASSADRGPGYGYTF
TRBV6-1 | CASSVRNRENTEAFF
TRBV7-9 | CASSLDSGSQPQHF
TRBV19 | CASSISRDRDQPQHF
TRBV10-3 | CASQRQGTDTQYF